This entry concerns a single T cell receptor (beta chain). Its antigen is unknown. No base qualities exist here, and no much larger clone lies one base off it. Genomic DNA was isolated from the sorted cells so that the TCRbeta CDR3 region could be sequenced. The immunoSEQ Assay was used to sequence the TCRbeta CDR3 regions. TCRdb provides this immuneACCESS table in a form limited to in-frame rearrangements. Some clones are lacking; in checked studies, under half of them reflect an unresolved V gene, and why the rest are absent is not known. For this sample there are 71,000 or so clones; 85% to 90% appear just once. About 1.1% of the sample belongs to the ten largest clones. These data originate in a study of OX40 agonist ivuxolimab in advanced cancers. Concerning the study at large: Ivuxolimab was a fully human IgG2 agonistic monoclonal antibody targeting the costimulatory receptor OX40 (CD134). In the dose-escalation cohort, 82.7% of patients were male, and the mean age was approximately 60 years, with a range of about 23 to 90. Peripheral TCRbeta sequencing aimed to test whether ivuxolimab altered TCR sequence diversity and caused clonal T-cell expansion. Of the roughly 53 patients in dose escalation, about 19 had hepatocellular carcinoma, roughly 15 had melanoma, 9 had renal cell carcinoma and 9 had head and neck cancer. The paper describes the monotherapy dose-escalation part (N of about 52 patients) of the phase I trial of ivuxolimab. Partial responses occurred in three dose-escalation patients: two with cutaneous melanoma and one with hepatocellular carcinoma. Intravenous ivuxolimab was administered to patients every 2 weeks at six dose levels: 0.01, 0.1, 0.3, 1.5, 3 and 10 mg/kg. Prior anti-PD-1, anti-PD-L1 or anti-CTLA-4 therapy was permitted, and checkpoint inhibitors had been received by around 40% of dose-escalation patients.

From a lookup of the germline V gene, CDR1 and CDR2 are SGHRS and YFSETQ. A distance of 11 bases separates the germline ends of V and J, which lose 0 bases and 2 bases respectively. Reading from cysteine to phenylalanine, the CDR3 counts 16 amino acids. The entry retains the CDR3 DNA only, 48 bases that are in frame from base 1. The research as a whole found: At doses of 0.1 to 3.0 mg/kg, clonal expansion of both CD4+ and CD8+ blood T cells was observed from baseline to week 6. The antigen specificity of the peripheral T cells that underwent clonal expansion was not determined. After ivuxolimab, more expanded clones were found on average in CD8+ T cells than in CD4+ T cells. In the 0.1-3.0 mg/kg groups, partial responders had among the lowest normalized peripheral clonal expansion, particularly in CD8+ T cells. Low levels of normalized T-cell clonal expansion were also shown by some nonresponding patients.

Patients with a history of autoimmune disease or receiving systemic immunosuppression were excluded from the trial. Peripheral blood for TCR sequencing was collected from all dose cohorts at baseline, on cycle 4 day 1, and on cycle 7 day 1. The samples were drawn from a first-in-human, open-label, multicenter phase I dose-escalation trial of ivuxolimab. Adults with locally advanced or metastatic melanoma, renal cell, hepatocellular, or head and neck squamous cell carcinoma were enrolled in the trial. Before TCR sequencing, CD4+ T cells and CD8+ T cells from peripheral blood were sorted into separate populations.

The sequence joins TRBV5-1 to TRBJ1-4, with the D gene too uncertain to name. The sequenced sample was CD4+ or CD8+ T cells sorted from blood, obtained in a trial of the OX40 agonist ivuxolimab. The sequence came from an adult with an advanced solid tumor such as melanoma, head and neck, liver or kidney cancer. The CDR3 amino acid sequence is: CASSLEGLGTNEKLFF. The bases are TGCGCCAGCAGCTTGGAAGGGCTTGGGACTAATGAAAAACTGTTTTTT.